A selection of T cell receptor beta chains follows, all from one sample in a study of blood T cell repertoires in COVID-19. This table comes from immunoSEQ multiplex PCR, and its TCRdb copy is limited to in-frame clones, with some not included. This sample has tens of thousands of clones, with about 80% found just once. Source material: peripheral blood. Receptor source: a man aged 55 to 70 with acute or convalescent COVID-19. Each CDR3 is given with its conserved first and last residue. A D gene is named only where the DNA matches it firmly. The size of a clone is reported for some rows only, either as once, few or many, or as a class for expanded clones.

D	size	V	J	DNA	CDR3
.	few	TRBV2	TRBJ1-5	TGTGCCAGCTCCCGAGATCAGCCCCAGCATTTT	CASSRDQPQHF
.	.	TRBV5-6	TRBJ2-6	TGTGCCAGCAGCATTGTCAGGGGTAGAAGGGCCAACGTCCTGACTTTC	CASSIVRGRRANVLTF
.	.	TRBV7-9	TRBJ2-2	TGTGCCAGCAGCTCTGGTCCCGCAGGGGGGACCGGGGAGCTGTTTTTT	CASSSGPAGGTGELFF
.	.	TRBV30	TRBJ1-3	TGTGCCTGGACCCGGGGGGGGCCTGGAAACACCATATATTTT	CAWTRGGPGNTIYF
.	.	TRBV21-1	TRBJ1-4	TGTGCCAGCAGCACCTCAGGGGGAACGGGGGAAAAACTGTTTTTT	CASSTSGGTGEKLFF
.	.	TRBV7-8	TRBJ1-4	TGTGCCAGCAGCCGCTGGGCCAAACTGAATAATGAAAAACTGTTTTTT	CASSRWAKLNNEKLFF
TRBD2	few	TRBV9	TRBJ2-1	TGTGCCAGCAGCCTCGGACTAGCGGGCTACAATGAGCAGTTCTTC	CASSLGLAGYNEQFF
.	.	TRBV5-1	TRBJ2-5	TGCGCCAGCAGCTGGAACAGGGTCCAAGAGACCCAGTACTTC	CASSWNRVQETQYF
TRBD1	.	TRBV18	TRBJ2-1	TGTGCCAGCTCACAAGGACAGGGCTCCTACAATGAGCAGTTCTTC	CASSQGQGSYNEQFF
TRBD1	.	TRBV11-2	TRBJ1-2	TGTGCCAGCAGCTTAGAGGCCAGGGGGCTTGGCTACACCTTC	CASSLEARGLGYTF
.	.	TRBV27	TRBJ1-6	TGTGCCAGCAGTTTATCGGGGGGGGCAGGTAATTCACCCCTCCACTTT	CASSLSGGAGNSPLHF
.	.	TRBV28	TRBJ1-2	TGTGCCAGCAACGTGCAGTCTGGCTACACCTTC	CASNVQSGYTF
.	.	TRBV28	TRBJ1-4	TGTGCCAGCAGTGATCAAGCGGCTGCGAATGAAAAACTGTTTTTT	CASSDQAAANEKLFF
.	.	TRBV7-8	TRBJ2-1	TGTGCCAGCAGCATACAGGGAAGGTCCTACAATGAGCAGTTCTTC	CASSIQGRSYNEQFF
.	.	TRBV6-5	TRBJ1-3	TGTGCCAGCGAGCAAGGAAACACCATATATTTT	CASEQGNTIYF
.	.	TRBV28	TRBJ1-6	TGTGCCAGCAGTTTATCGGATTCACCCCTCCACTTT	CASSLSDSPLHF
.	.	TRBV5-6	TRBJ2-7	TGTGCCAGCAGCGCGGGACCGAATCCCTACGAGCAGTACTTC	CASSAGPNPYEQYF
.	.	TRBV7-7	TRBJ2-3	TGTGCTAGCAGCGCGGGGCGAAGCACAGATACGCAGTATTTT	CASSAGRSTDTQYF
.	.	TRBV30	TRBJ1-3	TGTGCCTGGAGTGGACAGGGAAACACCATATATTTT	CAWSGQGNTIYF
TRBD1	.	TRBV7-6	TRBJ2-3	TGTGCCAGCAGCTTATACCCGGGACAGGGGGATACGCAGTATTTT	CASSLYPGQGDTQYF
.	.	TRBV15	TRBJ1-2	TGTGCCACCAGCAGGGAGAACTATGGCTACACCTTC	CATSRENYGYTF
TRBD2	.	TRBV5-8	TRBJ2-1	TGTGCCAGCAGCTTGGGACTAGCGGTGTTCTCCTACAATGAGCAGTTCTTC	CASSLGLAVFSYNEQFF
.	.	TRBV6-5	TRBJ2-6	TGTGCCAGCCTAGGGACAACCGGGGCCAACGTCCTGACTTTC	CASLGTTGANVLTF
.	.	TRBV18	TRBJ1-1	TGTGCCAGCTCACCAACTTCCGGGGGTGACACTGAAGCTTTCTTT	CASSPTSGGDTEAFF
.	.	TRBV5-1	TRBJ1-2	TGCGCCAGCAGCCCGGAGGGCCCCGAAAATGGCTACACCTTC	CASSPEGPENGYTF
.	.	TRBV5-1	TRBJ2-4	TGCGCCAGCAGCTTTCGGGGTTTAGACAAAAACATTCAGTACTTC	CASSFRGLDKNIQYF
.	.	TRBV6-5	TRBJ2-7	TGTGCCAGCACCGAGGCCTCCTACGAGCAGTACTTC	CASTEASYEQYF
.	.	TRBV5-5	TRBJ1-2	TGTGCCAGCAGTCATGAACAGGGCCGGGATGGCTACACCTTC	CASSHEQGRDGYTF
.	.	TRBV30	TRBJ1-1	TGTGCCTGGAGAACCCCGGGAGGGGGTAAGGAAACTGAAGCTTTCTTT	CAWRTPGGGKETEAFF
TRBD1	.	TRBV6-4	TRBJ1-4	TGTGCCAGCAGTCTCGGACAGGGGGTCCCTTTGAATGAAAAACTGTTTTTT	CASSLGQGVPLNEKLFF
.	.	TRBV4-1	TRBJ1-2	TGCGCCAGCAGCCAAATCCAGGGAGGATATGGCTACACCTTC	CASSQIQGGYGYTF
.	.	TRBV11-2	TRBJ2-5	TGTGCCAGCAGCCTCCGAGGAGGTGACTTAGAGACCCAGTACTTC	CASSLRGGDLETQYF
TRBD2	.	TRBV19	TRBJ2-5	TGTGCCAGTAGCCTGGGACTAGCGGAAGAGACCCAGTACTTC	CASSLGLAEETQYF
.	.	TRBV2	TRBJ1-2	TGTGCCAGCACCTTGAACAGGTTTGGGGACTATGGCTACACCTTC	CASTLNRFGDYGYTF
.	.	TRBV11-2	TRBJ2-1	TGTGCCAGCAGCTCCCGGACAATTTACAATGAGCAGTTCTTC	CASSSRTIYNEQFF
.	.	TRBV19	TRBJ1-5	TGTGCCAGTAGTATCCAGGACAGAGCCAAGCATTTT	CASSIQDRAKHF
.	.	TRBV18	TRBJ2-5	TGTGCCAGCTCACCATCTAGGCAAGAGACCCAGTACTTC	CASSPSRQETQYF
TRBD1	.	TRBV6-5	TRBJ1-1	TGTGCCAGCAGTTCCTTGACAGGGCTTCCCACTGAAGCTTTCTTT	CASSSLTGLPTEAFF